The 5 T cell receptor beta chains listed next were all sequenced from one sample in a study of patients and donors after allogeneic stem cell transplantation. Each CDR3 protein gets one entry after TCRdb re-called the RT-PCR reads with MiXCR. The table lists roughly 200,000 distinct CDR3 sequences, around two fifths of them singletons. Material: blood, either unsorted or a sorted T cell fraction (not recorded which). These receptors came from a human donor who was either an allogeneic HSCT recipient or a stem cell or donor lymphocyte infusion donor (not recorded which). It is not recorded whose cells these are; they may come from a transplant donor.

This clonotype has ten or more counts. The chain recombines TRBV5-1 with TRBJ1-1, with D perhaps TRBD1 (5 bases). CDR3 length: 12 amino acids. CDR1 is SGHRS and CDR2 is YFSETQ in the germline V gene. V lost 4 bases and J 1 base, leaving 5 bases between the germline ends. CDR3 protein: CASSGGNTEAFF. The CDR3 bases are TGCGCCAGCAGCGGGGGGAACACTGAAGCTTTCTTT.

This clonotype was seen a few times. The J gene is TRBJ1-4, the V gene TRBV9, with a possible D match to TRBD1 (5 bases). The V end was cut by 0 bases, the J end by 6 bases, with 9 bases between. CDR3 length equals 14 residues. The V gene's germline CDR1 is SGDLS and CDR2 YYNGEE. The CDR3 protein is CASSVAGLDEKLFF. Written as DNA, the CDR3 is TGTGCCAGCAGCGTAGCGGGGCTCGATGAAAAACTGTTTTTT.

The J gene is TRBJ1-5, the V gene TRBV12-3 or TRBV12-4; TRBD1 aligns across 9 bases. This CDR3 has 16 amino acids. V lost 6 bases and J lost 2; bases outside the gene matches: 8. In nucleotides, the CDR3 is TGTGCCAGCAGCCCAGGGACAGGGCACGGCAATCAGCCCCAGCATTTT. As protein: CASSPGTGHGNQPQHF.

This clonotype was seen a handful of times. The chain links TRBV19 to TRBJ2-1, with 11 bases that match TRBD2. This CDR3 comprises 15 residues. J gave up 5 bases and V 5 bases, and 5 bases lay outside the gene matches. Germline values: CDR1 LNHDA, CDR2 SQIVND (reference sequence). CDR3 residues: CASSDSGRADNEQFF. The DNA of the CDR3 is TGTGCCAGTAGTGATAGCGGGAGGGCCGACAATGAGCAGTTCTTC.

V and J are TRBV29-1 and TRBJ2-7, with 7 positions matching TRBD2. J lost 6 bases, V lost 1 base, and 3 bases had no gene match. This CDR3 has 12 residues. Germline CDR1 and CDR2: SQVTM and ANQGSEA. As DNA, the CDR3 is TGCAGCGTTGAAGTGACTAGCAGCGAGCAGTACTTC. This codes for CSVEVTSSEQYF.